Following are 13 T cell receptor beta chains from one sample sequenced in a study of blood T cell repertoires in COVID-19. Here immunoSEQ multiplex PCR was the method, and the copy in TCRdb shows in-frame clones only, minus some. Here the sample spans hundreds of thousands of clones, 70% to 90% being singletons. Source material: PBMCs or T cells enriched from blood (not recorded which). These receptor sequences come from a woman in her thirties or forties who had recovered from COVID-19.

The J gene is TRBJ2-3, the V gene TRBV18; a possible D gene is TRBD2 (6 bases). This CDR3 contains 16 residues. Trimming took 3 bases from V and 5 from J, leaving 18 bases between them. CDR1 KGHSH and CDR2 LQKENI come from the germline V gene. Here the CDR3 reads CASSPRWGSGGDTQYF. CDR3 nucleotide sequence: TGTGCCAGCTCACCGAGGTGGGGATCCGGGGGAGATACGCAGTATTTT.

The CDR3 region is CASSVGELAVYEQYF. CDR3 sequence (DNA): TGTGCCAGCAGCGTAGGGGAGTTGGCCGTCTACGAGCAGTACTTC. The chain joins TRBV9 to TRBJ2-7; a possible D gene is TRBD2 (5 bases). CDR1 is SGDLS, CDR2 YYNGEE, per germline. The CDR3 has 15 amino acids. Trimming cost V 0 bases and J 3 bases, with 13 bases left between them.

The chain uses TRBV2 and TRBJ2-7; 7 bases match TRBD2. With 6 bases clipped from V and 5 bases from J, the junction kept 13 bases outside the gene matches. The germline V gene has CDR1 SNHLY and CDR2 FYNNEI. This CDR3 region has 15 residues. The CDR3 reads CASRASGGRVDEQYF. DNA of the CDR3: TGTGCCAGCAGGGCCTCGGGCGGGAGAGTCGACGAGCAGTACTTC. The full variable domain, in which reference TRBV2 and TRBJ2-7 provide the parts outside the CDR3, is EPEVTQTPSHQVTQMGQEVILRCVPISNHLYFYWYRQILGQKVEFLVSFYNNEISEKSEIFDDQFSVERPDGSNFTLKIRSTKLEDSAMYFCASRASGGRVDEQYFGPGTRLTVT.

CDR3 in amino acids: CATQGLPNEKLFF. The CDR3 nucleotides read TGTGCCACCCAGGGGCTACCGAATGAAAAACTGTTTTTT. The chain carries TRBV24-1 and TRBJ1-4, with a weak D call TRBD1 (6 bases). The germline V gene has CDR1 KGHDR and CDR2 SFDVKD. CDR3 length: 13 residues. V dropped 9 bases and J dropped 5 bases, with 12 bases sitting between them.

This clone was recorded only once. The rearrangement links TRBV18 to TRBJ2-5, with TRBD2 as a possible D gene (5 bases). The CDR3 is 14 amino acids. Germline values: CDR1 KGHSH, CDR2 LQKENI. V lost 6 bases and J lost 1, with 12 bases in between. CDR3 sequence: CASSPQRTQETQYF. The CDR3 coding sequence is TGTGCCAGCTCCCCCCAGCGGACCCAAGAGACCCAGTACTTC.

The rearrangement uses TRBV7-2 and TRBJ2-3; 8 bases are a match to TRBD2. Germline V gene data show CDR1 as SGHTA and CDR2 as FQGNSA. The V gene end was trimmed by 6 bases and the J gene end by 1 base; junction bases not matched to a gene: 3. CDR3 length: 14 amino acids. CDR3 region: CASRETSGTDTQYF. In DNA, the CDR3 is TGTGCCAGCAGAGAGACTAGCGGCACAGATACGCAGTATTTT.

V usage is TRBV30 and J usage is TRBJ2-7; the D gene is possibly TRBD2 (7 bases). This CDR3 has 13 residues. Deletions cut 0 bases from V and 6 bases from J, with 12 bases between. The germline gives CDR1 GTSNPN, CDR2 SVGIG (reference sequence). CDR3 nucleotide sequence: TGTGCCTGGAGTGTACCGGGGGGCTCCGAGCAGTACTTC. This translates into CAWSVPGGSEQYF.

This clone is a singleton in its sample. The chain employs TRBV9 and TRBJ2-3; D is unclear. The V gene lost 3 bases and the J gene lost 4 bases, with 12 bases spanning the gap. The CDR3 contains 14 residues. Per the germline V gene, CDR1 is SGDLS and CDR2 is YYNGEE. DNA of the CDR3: TGTGCCAGCAGCGGGCGGCTGACGGCAGATACGCAGTATTTT. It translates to CASSGRLTADTQYF.

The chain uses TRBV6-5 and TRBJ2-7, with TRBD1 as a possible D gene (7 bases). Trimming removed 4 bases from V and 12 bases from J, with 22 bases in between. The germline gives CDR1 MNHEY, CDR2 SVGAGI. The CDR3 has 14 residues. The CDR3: CASSSKNRGTAGYF. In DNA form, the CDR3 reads TGTGCCAGCAGTTCCAAGAACCGGGGGACAGCTGGGTACTTC.

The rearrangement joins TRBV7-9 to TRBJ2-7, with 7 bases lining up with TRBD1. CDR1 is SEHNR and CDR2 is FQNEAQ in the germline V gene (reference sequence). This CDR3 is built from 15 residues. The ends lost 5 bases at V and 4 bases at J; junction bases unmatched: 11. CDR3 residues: CASSQVKGGLYEQYF. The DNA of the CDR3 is TGTGCCAGCAGCCAAGTGAAAGGGGGCCTGTACGAGCAGTACTTC.

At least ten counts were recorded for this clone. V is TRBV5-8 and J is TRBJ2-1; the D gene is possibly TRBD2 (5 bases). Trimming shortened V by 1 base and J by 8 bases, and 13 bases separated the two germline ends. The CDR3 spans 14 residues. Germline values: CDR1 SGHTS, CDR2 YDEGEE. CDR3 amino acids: CASSLKRPRDEQFF. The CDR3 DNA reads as TGTGCCAGCAGCTTGAAACGTCCGAGGGATGAGCAGTTCTTC.

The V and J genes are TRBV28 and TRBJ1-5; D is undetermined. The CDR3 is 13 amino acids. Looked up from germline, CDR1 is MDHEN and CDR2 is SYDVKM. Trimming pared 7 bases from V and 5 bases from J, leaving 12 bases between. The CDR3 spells CASTWVRDQPQHF. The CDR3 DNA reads TGTGCCAGCACGTGGGTCCGGGATCAGCCCCAGCATTTT.

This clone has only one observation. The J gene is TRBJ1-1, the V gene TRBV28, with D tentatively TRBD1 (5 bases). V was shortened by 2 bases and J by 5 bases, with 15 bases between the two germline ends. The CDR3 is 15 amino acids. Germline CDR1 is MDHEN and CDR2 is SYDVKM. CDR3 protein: CASSLGAGWATEAFF. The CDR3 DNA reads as TGTGCCAGCAGTTTAGGGGCAGGGTGGGCTACTGAAGCTTTCTTT.